The present T cell receptor (beta chain) was sequenced within a study of CD8 T cells in ankylosing spondylitis. General study points: Disease-linked clones reportedly showed significant enrichment in matched ankylosing spondylitis synovial fluid. A motif of eight or nine highly homologous TCR beta variants was seen as apparently characteristic of ankylosing spondylitis blood.

TCRdb used MiXCR to reprocess the 5' RACE reads, holding one entry per CDR3 protein. The sample has about 750,000 distinct CDR3 sequences; under 20% are singletons. This clonotype has more than one count but fewer than ten. What it recognizes is unknown. The sequenced sample consisted of blood, either unsorted or a sorted T cell fraction (not recorded which). The receptor was isolated from a male donor with ankylosing spondylitis.

The CDR3, as DNA: TGTGCAGAGCAGTCGGTAGTATTCGGGGGCAGGCTGAACACTGAAGCTTTCTTT. Amino acid sequence: CAEQSVVFGGRLNTEAFF. The J gene is TRBJ1-1, the V gene TRBV12-3 or TRBV12-4; D is perhaps TRBD1 (6 bases). This CDR3 contains 18 residues.